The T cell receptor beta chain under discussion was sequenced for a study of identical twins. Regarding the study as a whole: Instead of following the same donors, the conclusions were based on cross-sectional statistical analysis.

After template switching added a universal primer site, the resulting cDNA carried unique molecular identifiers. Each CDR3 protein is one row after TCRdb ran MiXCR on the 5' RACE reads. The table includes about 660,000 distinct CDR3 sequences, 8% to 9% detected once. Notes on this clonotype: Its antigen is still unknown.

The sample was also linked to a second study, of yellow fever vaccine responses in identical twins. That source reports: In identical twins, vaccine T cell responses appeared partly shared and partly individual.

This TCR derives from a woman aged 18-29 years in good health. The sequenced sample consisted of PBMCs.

The CDR3 sequence: CSVGGGTGQRGEQYF. CDR3 DNA sequence: TGCAGCGTTGGGGGCGGGACAGGGCAGAGAGGCGAGCAGTACTTC. The chain employs TRBV29-1 and TRBJ2-7; TRBD1 agrees at 9 bases. The germline gives CDR1 SQVTM, CDR2 ANQGSEA. The junction had 13 bases not matched to a gene; V was cut back by 4 bases and J by 6 bases. This CDR3 is 15 amino acids long.